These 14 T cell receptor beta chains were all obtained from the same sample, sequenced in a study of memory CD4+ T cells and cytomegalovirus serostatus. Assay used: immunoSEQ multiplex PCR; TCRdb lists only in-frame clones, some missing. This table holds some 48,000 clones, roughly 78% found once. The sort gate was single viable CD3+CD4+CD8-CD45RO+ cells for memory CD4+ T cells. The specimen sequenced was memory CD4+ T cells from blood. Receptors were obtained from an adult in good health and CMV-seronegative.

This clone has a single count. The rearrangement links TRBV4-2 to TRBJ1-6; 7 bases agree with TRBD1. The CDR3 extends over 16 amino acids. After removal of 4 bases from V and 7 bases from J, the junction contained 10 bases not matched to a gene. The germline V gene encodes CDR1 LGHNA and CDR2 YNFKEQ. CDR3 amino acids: CASSLTLTQGNSPLHF. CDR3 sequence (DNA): TGTGCCAGCAGCCTCACCCTAACACAGGGGAATTCACCCCTCCACTTT.

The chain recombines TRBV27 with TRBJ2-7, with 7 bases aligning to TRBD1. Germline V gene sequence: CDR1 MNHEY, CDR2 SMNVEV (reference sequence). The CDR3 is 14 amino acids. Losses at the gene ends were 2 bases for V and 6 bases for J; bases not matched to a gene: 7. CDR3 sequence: CASSLTGALGEQYF. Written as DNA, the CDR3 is TGTGCCAGCAGTTTAACAGGGGCCCTAGGCGAGCAGTACTTC.

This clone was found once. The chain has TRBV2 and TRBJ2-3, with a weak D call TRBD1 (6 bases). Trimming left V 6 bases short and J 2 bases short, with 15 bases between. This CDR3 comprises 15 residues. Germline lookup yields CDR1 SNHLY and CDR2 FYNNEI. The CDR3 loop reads CASRDFGGPTDTQYF. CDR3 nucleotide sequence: TGTGCCAGCAGAGATTTTGGGGGCCCCACAGATACGCAGTATTTT.

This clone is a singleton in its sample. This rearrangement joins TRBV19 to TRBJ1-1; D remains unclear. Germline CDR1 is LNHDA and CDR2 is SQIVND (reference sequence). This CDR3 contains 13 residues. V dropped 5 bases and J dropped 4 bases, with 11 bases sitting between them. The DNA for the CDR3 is TGTGCCAGTAGTCTCCCGGCCGGCACTGAAGCTTTCTTT. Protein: CASSLPAGTEAFF. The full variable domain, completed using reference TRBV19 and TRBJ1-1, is DGGITQSPKYLFRKEGQNVTLSCEQNLNHDAMYWYRQDPGQGLRLIYYSQIVNDFQKGDIAEGYSVSREKKESFPLTVTSAQKNPTAFYLCASSLPAGTEAFFGQGTRLTVV.

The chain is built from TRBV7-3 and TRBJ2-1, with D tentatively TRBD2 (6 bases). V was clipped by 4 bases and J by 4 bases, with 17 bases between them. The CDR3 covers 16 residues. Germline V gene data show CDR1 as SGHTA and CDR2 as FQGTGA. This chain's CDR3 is CASSSLPGEEYNEQFF. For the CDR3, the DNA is TGTGCCAGCAGCTCCCTTCCGGGGGAAGAATACAATGAGCAGTTCTTC.

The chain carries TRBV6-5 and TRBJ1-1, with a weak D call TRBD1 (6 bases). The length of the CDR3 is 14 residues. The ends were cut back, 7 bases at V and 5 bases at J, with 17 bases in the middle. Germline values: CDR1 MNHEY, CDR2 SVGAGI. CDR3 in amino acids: CASTSRGARTEAFF. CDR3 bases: TGTGCCAGCACGTCGCGGGGGGCGCGAACTGAAGCTTTCTTT.

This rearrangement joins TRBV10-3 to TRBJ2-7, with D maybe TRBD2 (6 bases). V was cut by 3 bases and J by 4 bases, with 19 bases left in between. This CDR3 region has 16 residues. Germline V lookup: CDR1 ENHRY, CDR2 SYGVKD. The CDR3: CAISDSRLVVGYEQYF. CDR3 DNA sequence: TGTGCCATCAGTGATTCTAGACTAGTCGTCGGATACGAGCAGTACTTC.

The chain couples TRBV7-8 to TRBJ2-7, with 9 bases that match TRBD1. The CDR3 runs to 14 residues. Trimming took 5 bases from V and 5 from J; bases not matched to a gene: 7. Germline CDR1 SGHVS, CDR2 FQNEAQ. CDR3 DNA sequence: TGTGCCAGCAGCCACCGGGACAGGGCCAACGAGCAGTACTTC. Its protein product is CASSHRDRANEQYF.

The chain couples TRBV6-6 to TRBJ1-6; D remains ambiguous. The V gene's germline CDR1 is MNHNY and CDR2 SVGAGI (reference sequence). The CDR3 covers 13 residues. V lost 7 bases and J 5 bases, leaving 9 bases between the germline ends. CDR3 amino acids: CASTPMDNSPLHF. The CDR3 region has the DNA TGTGCCAGCACCCCCATGGATAATTCACCCCTCCACTTT.

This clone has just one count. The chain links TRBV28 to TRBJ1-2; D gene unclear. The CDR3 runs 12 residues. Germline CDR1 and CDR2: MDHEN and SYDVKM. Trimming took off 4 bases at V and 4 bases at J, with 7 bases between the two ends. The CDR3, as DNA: TGTGCCAGCAGTTCCGACACCTATGGCTACACCTTC. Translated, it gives CASSSDTYGYTF.

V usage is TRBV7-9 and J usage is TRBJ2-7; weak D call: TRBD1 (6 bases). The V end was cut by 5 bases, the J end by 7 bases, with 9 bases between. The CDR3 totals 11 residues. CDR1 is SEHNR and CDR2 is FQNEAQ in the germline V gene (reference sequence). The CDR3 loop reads CASSRQGEQYF. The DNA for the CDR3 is TGTGCCAGCAGCCGTCAGGGGGAGCAGTACTTC.

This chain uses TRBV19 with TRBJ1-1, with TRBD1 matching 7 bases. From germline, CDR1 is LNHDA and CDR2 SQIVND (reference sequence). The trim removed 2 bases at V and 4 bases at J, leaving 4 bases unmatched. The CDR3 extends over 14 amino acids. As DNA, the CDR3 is TGTGCCAGTAGTATACAGGGGGGAGGCACTGAAGCTTTCTTT. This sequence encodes CASSIQGGGTEAFF.

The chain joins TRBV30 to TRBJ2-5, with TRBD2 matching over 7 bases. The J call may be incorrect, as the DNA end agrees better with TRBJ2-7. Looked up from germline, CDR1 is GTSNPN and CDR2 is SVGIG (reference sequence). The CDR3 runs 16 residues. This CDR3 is CAWSVGPRGVNYEQYF. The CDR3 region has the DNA TGTGCCTGGAGTGTGGGGCCCCGGGGGGTCAACTACGAGCAGTACTTC.

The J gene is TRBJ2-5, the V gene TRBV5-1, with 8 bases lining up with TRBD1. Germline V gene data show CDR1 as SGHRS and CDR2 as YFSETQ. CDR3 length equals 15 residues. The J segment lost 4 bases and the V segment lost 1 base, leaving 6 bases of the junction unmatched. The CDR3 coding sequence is TGCGCCAGCAGCTTGCAGTACAGGGGGACAGAGACCCAGTACTTC. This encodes CASSLQYRGTETQYF.